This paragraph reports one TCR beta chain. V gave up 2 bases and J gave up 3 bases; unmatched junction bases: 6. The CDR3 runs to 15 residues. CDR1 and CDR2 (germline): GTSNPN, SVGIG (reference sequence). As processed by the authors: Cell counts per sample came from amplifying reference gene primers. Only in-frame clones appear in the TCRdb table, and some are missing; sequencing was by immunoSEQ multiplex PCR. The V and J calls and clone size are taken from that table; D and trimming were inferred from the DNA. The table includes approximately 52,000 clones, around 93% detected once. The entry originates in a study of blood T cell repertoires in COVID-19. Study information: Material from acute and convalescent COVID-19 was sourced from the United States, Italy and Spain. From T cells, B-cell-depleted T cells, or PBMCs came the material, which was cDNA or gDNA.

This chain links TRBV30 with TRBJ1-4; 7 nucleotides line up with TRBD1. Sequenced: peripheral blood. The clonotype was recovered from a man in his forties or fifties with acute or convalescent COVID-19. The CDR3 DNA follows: TGTGCCTGGAGTCAGACCGGGACAGCTAATGAAAAACTGTTTTTT. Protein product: CAWSQTGTANEKLFF.